The clone carrying this TCR beta chain showed up many times. This specimen comes from a study of neurological immune-mediated disorders. The germline V gene has CDR1 SQVTM and CDR2 ANQGSEA. The CDR3 is 11 amino acids. V dropped 7 bases and J dropped 5 bases, with 11 bases sitting between them. From the 5' RACE reads, TCRdb called clonotypes with MiXCR, one entry per CDR3 protein. The sample includes more than 45,000 distinct CDR3 sequences, over 4% of them seen just once. This sequence joins TRBV29-1 and TRBJ1-1; D gene unclear. The sequencing input was PBMCs. This clonotype was obtained from a man aged 45-60 years with multiple sclerosis. CDR3 loop: CSGVVLTEAFF. The DNA of the CDR3 is TGCAGCGGGGTGGTGCTAACTGAAGCTTTCTTT.